This T cell receptor (beta chain) derives from a study of cytomegalovirus exposure and HLA in healthy donors. Whole-study context: Out of around 360 genotyped donors, approximately 84% belonged to the Caucasian-associated ancestry cluster.

Study-level points and caveats: TCR beta chain V- and J-gene trimming was linked, in a later analysis, to a missense variant in DCLRE1C.

As concerns this clone: What it binds is unknown.

The PCR ran on 60 Vbeta and 13 Jbeta primers. Generated by immunoSEQ multiplex PCR, the TCRdb table keeps only in-frame clones and is missing some. Here the sample spans 100,000 to 150,000 clones, 82% being singletons. Germline CDR1 is SSHAT and CDR2 is FNYEAQ (reference sequence). The CDR3 is made up of 15 amino acids. V gave up 5 bases and J gave up 7 bases; unmatched junction bases: 10. The sequencing input was PBMCs. The source of this sequence is a boy between 10 and 17 years old in good health and CMV-seronegative. The chain couples TRBV7-7 to TRBJ2-2; 7 nucleotides agree with TRBD1. The CDR3: CASSRARTGFGELFF. CDR3 DNA sequence: TGTGCCAGCAGCCGAGCTCGGACAGGTTTCGGGGAGCTGTTTTTT.